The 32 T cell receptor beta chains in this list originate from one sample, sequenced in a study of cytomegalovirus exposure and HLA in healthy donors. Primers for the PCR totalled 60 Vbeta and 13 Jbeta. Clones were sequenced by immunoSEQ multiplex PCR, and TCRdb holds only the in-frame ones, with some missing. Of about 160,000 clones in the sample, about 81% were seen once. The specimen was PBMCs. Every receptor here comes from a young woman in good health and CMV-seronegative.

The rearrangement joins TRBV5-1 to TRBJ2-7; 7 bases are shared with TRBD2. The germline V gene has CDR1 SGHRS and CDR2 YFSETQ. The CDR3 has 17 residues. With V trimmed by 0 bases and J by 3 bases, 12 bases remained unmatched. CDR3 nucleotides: TGCGCCAGCAGCTTGGACGGATCGGGAGGCCACTTCTACGAGCAGTACTTC. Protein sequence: CASSLDGSGGHFYEQYF.

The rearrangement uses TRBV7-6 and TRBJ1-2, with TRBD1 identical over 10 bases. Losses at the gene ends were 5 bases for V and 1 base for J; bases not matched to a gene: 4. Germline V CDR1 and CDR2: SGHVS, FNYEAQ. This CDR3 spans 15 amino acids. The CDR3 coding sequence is TGTGCCAGCAGCCCCGGGGACAGGGGTAACTATGGCTACACCTTC. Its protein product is CASSPGDRGNYGYTF.

CDR3 protein: CASSDRGRAETQYF. DNA of the CDR3: TGTGCCAGTAGCGACAGGGGGAGGGCGGAGACCCAGTACTTC. The rearrangement links TRBV19 to TRBJ2-5; 9 positions match TRBD1. The CDR3 has 14 amino acids. Germline CDR1 LNHDA, CDR2 SQIVND (reference sequence). The junction had 7 bases not matched to a gene; V was cut back by 6 bases and J by 5 bases.

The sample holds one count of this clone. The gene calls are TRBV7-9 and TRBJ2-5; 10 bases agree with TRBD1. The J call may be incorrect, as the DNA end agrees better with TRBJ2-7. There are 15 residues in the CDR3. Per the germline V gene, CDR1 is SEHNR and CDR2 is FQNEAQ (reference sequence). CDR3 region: CASSETGGPSYEQYF. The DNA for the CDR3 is TGTGCCAGCAGCGAGACAGGGGGCCCATCCTACGAGCAGTACTTC.

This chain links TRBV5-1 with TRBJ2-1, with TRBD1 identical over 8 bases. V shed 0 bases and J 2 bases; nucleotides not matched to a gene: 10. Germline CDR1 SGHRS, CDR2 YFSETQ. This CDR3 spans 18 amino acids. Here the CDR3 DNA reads TGCGCCAGCAGCTTGGGACAGGGGCTTAGGGGGGCCTACAATGAGCAGTTCTTC. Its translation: CASSLGQGLRGAYNEQFF.

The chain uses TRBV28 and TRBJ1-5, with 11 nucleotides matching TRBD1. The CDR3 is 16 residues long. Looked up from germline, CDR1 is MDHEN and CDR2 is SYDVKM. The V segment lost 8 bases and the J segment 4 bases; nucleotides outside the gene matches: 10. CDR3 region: CASAGQGGFRNQPQHF. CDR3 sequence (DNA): TGTGCCAGCGCGGGACAGGGGGGTTTTCGTAATCAGCCCCAGCATTTT. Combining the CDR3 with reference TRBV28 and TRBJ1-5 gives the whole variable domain DVKVTQSSRYLVKRTGEKVFLECVQDMDHENMFWYRQDPGLGLRLIYFSYDVKMKEKGDIPEGYSVSREKKERFSLILESASTNQTSMYLCASAGQGGFRNQPQHFGDGTRLSIL.

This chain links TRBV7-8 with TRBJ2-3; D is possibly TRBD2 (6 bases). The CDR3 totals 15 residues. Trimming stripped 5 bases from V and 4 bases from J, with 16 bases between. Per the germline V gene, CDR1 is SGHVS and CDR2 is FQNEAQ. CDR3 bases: TGTGCCAGCAGCGCCCAGGATCCGGGGGCAGATACGCAGTATTTT. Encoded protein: CASSAQDPGADTQYF.

Written as DNA, the CDR3 is TGTGCCAGTAGTATATGGGGGACAGGGAAATTCTTAAGCAATCAGCCCCAGCATTTT. Amino acids: CASSIWGTGKFLSNQPQHF. The chain carries TRBV19 and TRBJ1-5, with 9 nucleotides matching TRBD1. The junction had 12 bases not matched to a gene; V was cut back by 2 bases and J by 1 base. CDR1 LNHDA and CDR2 SQIVND come from the germline V gene (reference sequence). The CDR3 loop spans 19 amino acids.

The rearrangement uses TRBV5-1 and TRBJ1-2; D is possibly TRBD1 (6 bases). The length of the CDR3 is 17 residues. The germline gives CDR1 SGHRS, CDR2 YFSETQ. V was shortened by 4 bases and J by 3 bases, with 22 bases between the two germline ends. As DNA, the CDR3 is TGCGCCAGCAGCCTCAGCCAACGAACAGGGAAAGACTATGGCTACACCTTC. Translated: CASSLSQRTGKDYGYTF. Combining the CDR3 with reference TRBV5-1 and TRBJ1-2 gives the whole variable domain KAGVTQTPRYLIKTRGQQVTLSCSPISGHRSVSWYQQTPGQGLQFLFEYFSETQRNKGNFPGRFSGRQFSNSRSEMNVSTLELGDSALYLCASSLSQRTGKDYGYTFGSGTRLTVV.

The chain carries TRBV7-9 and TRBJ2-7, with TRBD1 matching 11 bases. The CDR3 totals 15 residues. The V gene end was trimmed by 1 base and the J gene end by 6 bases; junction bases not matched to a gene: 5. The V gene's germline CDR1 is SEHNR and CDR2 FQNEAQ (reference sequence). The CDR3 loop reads CASSLVGTGGGEQYF. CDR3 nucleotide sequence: TGTGCCAGCAGCTTAGTGGGGACAGGGGGGGGCGAGCAGTACTTC.

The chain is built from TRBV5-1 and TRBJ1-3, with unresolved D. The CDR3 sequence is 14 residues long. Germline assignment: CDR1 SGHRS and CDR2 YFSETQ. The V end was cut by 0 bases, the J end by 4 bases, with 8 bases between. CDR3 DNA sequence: TGCGCCAGCAGCTTGGGGAGCCCGGGAAACACCATATATTTT. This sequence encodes CASSLGSPGNTIYF. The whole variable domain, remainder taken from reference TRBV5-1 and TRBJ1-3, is KAGVTQTPRYLIKTRGQQVTLSCSPISGHRSVSWYQQTPGQGLQFLFEYFSETQRNKGNFPGRFSGRQFSNSRSEMNVSTLELGDSALYLCASSLGSPGNTIYFGEGSWLTVV.

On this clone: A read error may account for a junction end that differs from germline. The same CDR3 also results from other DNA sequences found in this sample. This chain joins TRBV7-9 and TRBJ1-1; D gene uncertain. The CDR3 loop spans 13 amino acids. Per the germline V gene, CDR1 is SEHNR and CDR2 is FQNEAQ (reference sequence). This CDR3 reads CASSPLGGTEAFF. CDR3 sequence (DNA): TGTGCCAGCAGCCCCCTCGGAGGCACTGAAGCTTTTTTT.

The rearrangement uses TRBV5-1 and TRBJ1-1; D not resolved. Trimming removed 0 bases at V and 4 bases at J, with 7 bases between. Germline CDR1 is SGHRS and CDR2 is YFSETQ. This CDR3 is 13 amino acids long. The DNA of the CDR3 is TGCGCCAGCAGCTTGGCCGAGGGCACTGAAGCTTTCTTT. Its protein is CASSLAEGTEAFF.

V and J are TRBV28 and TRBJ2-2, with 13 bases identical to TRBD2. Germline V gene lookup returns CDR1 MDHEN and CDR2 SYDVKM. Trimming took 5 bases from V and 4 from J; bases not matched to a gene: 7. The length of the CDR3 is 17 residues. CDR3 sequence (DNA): TGTGCCAGCAGTATCCGGACTAGCGGGAGTCGCACCGGGGAGCTGTTTTTT. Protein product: CASSIRTSGSRTGELFF.

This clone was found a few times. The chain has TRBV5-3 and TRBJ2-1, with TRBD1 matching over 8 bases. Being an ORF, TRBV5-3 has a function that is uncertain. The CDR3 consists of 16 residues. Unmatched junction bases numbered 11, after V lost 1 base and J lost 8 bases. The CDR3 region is CARSLNGQGFLDEQFF. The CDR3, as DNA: TGTGCCAGAAGCTTGAATGGACAGGGCTTTTTGGATGAGCAGTTCTTC.

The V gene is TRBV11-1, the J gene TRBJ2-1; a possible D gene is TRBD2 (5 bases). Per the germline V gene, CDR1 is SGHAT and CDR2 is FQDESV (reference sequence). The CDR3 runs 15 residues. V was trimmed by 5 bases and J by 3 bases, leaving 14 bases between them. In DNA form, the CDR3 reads TGTGCCAGCAGCCATATTTCGGGGATCTACAATGAGCAGTTCTTC. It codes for CASSHISGIYNEQFF.

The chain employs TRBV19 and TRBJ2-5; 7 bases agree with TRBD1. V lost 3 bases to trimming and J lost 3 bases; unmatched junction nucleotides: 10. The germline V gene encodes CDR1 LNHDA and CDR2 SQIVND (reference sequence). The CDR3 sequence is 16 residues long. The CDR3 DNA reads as TGTGCCAGTAGTATCGCGACAGGGCAAATGAAAGAGACCCAGTACTTC. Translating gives CASSIATGQMKETQYF.

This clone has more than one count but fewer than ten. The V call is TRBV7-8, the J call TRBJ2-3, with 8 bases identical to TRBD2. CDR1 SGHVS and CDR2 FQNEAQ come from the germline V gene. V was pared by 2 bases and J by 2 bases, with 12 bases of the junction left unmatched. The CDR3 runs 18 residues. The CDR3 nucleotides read TGTGCCAGCAGCTTACTCCGCCGGACGGGGGGGTCCACAGATACGCAGTATTTT. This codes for CASSLLRRTGGSTDTQYF.

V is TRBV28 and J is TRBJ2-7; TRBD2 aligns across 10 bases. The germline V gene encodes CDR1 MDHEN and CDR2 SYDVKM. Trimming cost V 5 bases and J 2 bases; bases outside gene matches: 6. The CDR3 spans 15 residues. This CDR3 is CASSGVGLAAYEQYF. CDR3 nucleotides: TGTGCCAGCAGTGGAGTTGGACTAGCGGCCTACGAGCAGTACTTC.

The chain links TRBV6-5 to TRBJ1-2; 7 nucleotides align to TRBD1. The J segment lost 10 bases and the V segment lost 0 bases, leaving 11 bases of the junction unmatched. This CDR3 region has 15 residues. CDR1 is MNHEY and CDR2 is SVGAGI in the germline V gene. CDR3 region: CASSYSARGYNPYTF. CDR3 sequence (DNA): TGTGCCAGCAGTTACTCCGCCAGGGGGTACAATCCCTACACCTTC.

As DNA, the CDR3 is TGTGCCAGCCGGGACATTACAGATACGCAGTATTTT. As protein: CASRDITDTQYF. The chain links TRBV11-2 to TRBJ2-3; D may be TRBD1 (6 bases). This CDR3 is built from 12 residues. The V end lost 8 bases, the J end lost 3 bases, and 9 bases lay between the germline ends. Germline assignment: CDR1 SGHAT and CDR2 FQNNGV. Together with reference TRBV11-2 and TRBJ2-3, the CDR3 gives the full variable domain: EAGVAQSPRYKIIEKRQSVAFWCNPISGHATLYWYQQILGQGPKLLIQFQNNGVVDDSQLPKDRFSAERLKGVDSTLKIQPAKLEDSAVYLCASRDITDTQYFGPGTRLTVL.

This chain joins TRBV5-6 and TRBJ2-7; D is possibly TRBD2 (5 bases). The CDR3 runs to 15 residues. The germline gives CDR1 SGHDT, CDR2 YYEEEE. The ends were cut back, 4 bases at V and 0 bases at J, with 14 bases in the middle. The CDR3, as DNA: TGTGCCAGCAGCCTTTGGACTCTTACCTCCTACGAGCAGTACTTC. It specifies CASSLWTLTSYEQYF. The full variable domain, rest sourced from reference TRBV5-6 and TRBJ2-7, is DAGVTQSPTHLIKTRGQQVTLRCSPKSGHDTVSWYQQALGQGPQFIFQYYEEEERQRGNFPDRFSGHQFPNYSSELNVNALLLGDSALYLCASSLWTLTSYEQYFGPGTRLTVT.

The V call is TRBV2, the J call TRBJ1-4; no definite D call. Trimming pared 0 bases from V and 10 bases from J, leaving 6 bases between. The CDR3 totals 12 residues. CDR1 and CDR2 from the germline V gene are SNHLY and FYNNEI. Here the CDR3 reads CASSEASGKLFF. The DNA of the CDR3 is TGTGCCAGCAGTGAAGCGAGTGGAAAACTGTTTTTT.

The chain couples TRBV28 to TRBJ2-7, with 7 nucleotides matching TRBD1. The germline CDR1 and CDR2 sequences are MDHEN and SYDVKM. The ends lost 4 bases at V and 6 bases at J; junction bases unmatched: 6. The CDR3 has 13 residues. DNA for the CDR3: TGTGCCAGCAGTTCACTTAGGGACAGCGAGCAGTACTTC. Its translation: CASSSLRDSEQYF.

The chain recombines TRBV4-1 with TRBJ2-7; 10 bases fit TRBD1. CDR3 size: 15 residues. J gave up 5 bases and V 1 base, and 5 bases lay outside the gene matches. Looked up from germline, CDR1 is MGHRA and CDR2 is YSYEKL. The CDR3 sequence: CASSQGSGQGNEQYF. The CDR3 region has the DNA TGCGCCAGCAGCCAAGGTTCGGGACAGGGGAACGAGCAGTACTTC.

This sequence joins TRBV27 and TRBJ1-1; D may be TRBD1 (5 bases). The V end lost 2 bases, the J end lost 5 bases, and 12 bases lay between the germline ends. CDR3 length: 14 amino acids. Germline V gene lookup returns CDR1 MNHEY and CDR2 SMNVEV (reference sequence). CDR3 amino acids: CASSLAREGTEAFF. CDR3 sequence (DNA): TGTGCCAGCAGTTTAGCCAGGGAGGGGACTGAAGCTTTCTTT.

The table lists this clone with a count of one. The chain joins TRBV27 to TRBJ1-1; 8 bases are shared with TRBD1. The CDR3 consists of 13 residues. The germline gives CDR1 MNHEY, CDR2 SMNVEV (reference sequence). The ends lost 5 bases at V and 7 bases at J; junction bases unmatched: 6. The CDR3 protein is CASSLRQGLEAFF. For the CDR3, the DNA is TGTGCCAGCAGTCTGAGACAGGGGCTTGAAGCTTTCTTT.

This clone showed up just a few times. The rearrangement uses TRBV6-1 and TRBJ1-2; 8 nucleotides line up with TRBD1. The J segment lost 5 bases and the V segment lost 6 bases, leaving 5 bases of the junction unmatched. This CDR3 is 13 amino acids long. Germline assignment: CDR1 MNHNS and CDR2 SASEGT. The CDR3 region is CASSWTGTYGYTF. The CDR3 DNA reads TGTGCCAGCAGCTGGACAGGGACTTATGGCTACACCTTC.

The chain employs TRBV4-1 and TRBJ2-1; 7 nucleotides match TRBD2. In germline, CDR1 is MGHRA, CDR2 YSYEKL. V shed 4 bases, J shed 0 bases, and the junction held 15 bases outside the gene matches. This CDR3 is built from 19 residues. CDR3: CASSRTMGYRGSSYNEQFF. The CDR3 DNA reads TGCGCCAGCAGCCGGACTATGGGGTACCGCGGGAGCTCCTACAATGAGCAGTTCTTC.

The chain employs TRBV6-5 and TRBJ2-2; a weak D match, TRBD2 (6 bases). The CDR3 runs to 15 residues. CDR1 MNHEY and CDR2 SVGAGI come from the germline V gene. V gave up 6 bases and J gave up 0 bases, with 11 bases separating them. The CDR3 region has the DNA TGTGCCAGCAGCCGGGACTCCCCGAACACCGGGGAGCTGTTTTTT. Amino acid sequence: CASSRDSPNTGELFF.

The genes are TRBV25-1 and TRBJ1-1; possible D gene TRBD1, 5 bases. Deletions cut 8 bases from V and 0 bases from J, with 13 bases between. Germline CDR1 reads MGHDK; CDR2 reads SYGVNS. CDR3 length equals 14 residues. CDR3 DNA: TGTGCCAGCTCCTCTGGGGCCATGAACACTGAAGCTTTCTTT. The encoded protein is CASSSGAMNTEAFF.

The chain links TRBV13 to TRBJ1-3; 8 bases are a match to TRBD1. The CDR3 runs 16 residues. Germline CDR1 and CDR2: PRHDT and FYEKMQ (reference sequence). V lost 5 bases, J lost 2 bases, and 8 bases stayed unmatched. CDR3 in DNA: TGTGCCAGCAGCGAAAAAAGGACAGGGACTGGAAACACCATATATTTT. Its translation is CASSEKRTGTGNTIYF.